One and the same sample provided the 22 T cell receptor beta chains below, sequenced in a study of spatial heterogeneity in lung cancer. Time point in this sample: blood at routine non-recurrence follow-up after resection. TCRs were sequenced from unsorted whole RNA of tumor, nontumor lung or PBMC. One entry per CDR3 protein results from TCRdb running MiXCR on the 5' RACE reads. The sample records 51,000 or so distinct CDR3 sequences, under 8% being singletons. Sequences were derived from PBMCs, sampled at follow-up. These receptors all stem from a female donor with early-stage non-small cell lung cancer.

There are many counts of this clonotype. CDR3 sequence: CASSRDTGNTEAFF. CDR3 coding DNA: TGTGCCAGCAGCCGAGACACCGGGAACACTGAAGCTTTCTTT. V is TRBV3-1 and J is TRBJ1-1, with D uncertain. There are 14 residues in the CDR3. Germline values: CDR1 LGHDT, CDR2 YNNKEL (reference sequence). Trimming took off 4 bases at V and 1 base at J, with 10 bases between the two ends.

This clonotype came up many times. V and J are TRBV2 and TRBJ2-3; no clear D gene. CDR1 and CDR2 from the germline V gene are SNHLY and FYNNEI. This CDR3 has 17 amino acids. Trimming took 1 base from V and 0 from J, leaving 14 bases between them. The CDR3 loop is CASSEDSTVLSTDTQYF. In DNA form, the CDR3 reads TGTGCCAGCAGTGAAGATAGTACAGTGCTAAGCACAGATACGCAGTATTTT. Together with reference TRBV2 and TRBJ2-3, the CDR3 gives the full variable domain: EPEVTQTPSHQVTQMGQEVILRCVPISNHLYFYWYRQILGQKVEFLVSFYNNEISEKSEIFDDQFSVERPDGSNFTLKIRSTKLEDSAMYFCASSEDSTVLSTDTQYFGPGTRLTVL.

The sample holds many counts of this clonotype. The rearrangement joins TRBV6-5 to TRBJ1-1; possibly TRBD1 for D (6 bases). The CDR3 totals 15 residues. Trimming removed 6 bases at V and 7 bases at J, with 21 bases between. From germline, CDR1 is MNHEY and CDR2 SVGAGI. CDR3 amino acids: CASSHEFRTALEAFF. In nucleotides, the CDR3 is TGTGCCAGCAGCCACGAATTCCGGACAGCTCTTGAAGCTTTCTTT.

This clonotype was seen a few times. The rearrangement uses TRBV6-1 and TRBJ1-5; 7 positions match TRBD1. Germline trimming cut 2 bases from V and 0 bases from J; bases unmatched to any gene: 10. CDR1 and CDR2 (germline): MNHNS, SASEGT. There are 18 residues in the CDR3. In DNA, the CDR3 is TGTGCCAGCAGTGAATGGATTCAGGGACAGTATAGCAATCAGCCCCAGCATTTT. Amino acid sequence: CASSEWIQGQYSNQPQHF.

This clonotype was counted between two and nine times. CDR3 sequence reads: CASNKLNTEAFF. In DNA, the CDR3 is TGTGCCAGCAATAAATTGAACACTGAAGCTTTCTTT. The chain recombines TRBV2 with TRBJ1-1, with D hard to call. CDR1 is SNHLY and CDR2 is FYNNEI in the germline V gene. The V gene lost 7 bases and the J gene lost 0 bases, with 6 bases spanning the gap. This CDR3 region has 12 residues.

This clonotype was seen ten or more times. The chain is built from TRBV29-1 and TRBJ2-5; D possibly corresponds to TRBD1 (7 bases). Germline CDR1 is SQVTM and CDR2 is ANQGSEA. The V and J ends lost 3 bases and 1 base respectively, with 9 bases between them. The CDR3 has 13 amino acids. The CDR3 spells CSVEEGAQETQYF. The CDR3 region has the DNA TGCAGCGTTGAGGAGGGGGCCCAAGAGACCCAGTACTTC.

The chain joins TRBV29-1 to TRBJ2-3, with TRBD1 matching over 10 bases. This CDR3 contains 14 residues. CDR1 is SQVTM and CDR2 is ANQGSEA in the germline V gene. Trimming removed 4 bases from V and 3 bases from J; junction bases left unmatched: 4. The CDR3 loop reads CSVVRDRGTDTQYF. In nucleotides, the CDR3 is TGCAGCGTTGTCCGGGACAGGGGAACAGATACGCAGTATTTT.

The chain has TRBV7-2 and TRBJ1-6; 7 bases agree with TRBD1. J was trimmed by 5 bases and V by 4 bases; bases with no gene match: 8. The germline CDR1 and CDR2 sequences are SGHTA and FQGNSA. This CDR3 comprises 16 residues. The CDR3 reads CASSSAGGLNNSPLHF. CDR3 in DNA: TGTGCCAGCAGCTCCGCAGGGGGGCTAAATAATTCACCCCTCCACTTT. The variable domain in full, with the rest retrieved from reference TRBV7-2 and TRBJ1-6, is GAGVSQSPSNKVTEKGKDVELRCDPISGHTALYWYRQSLGQGLEFLIYFQGNSAPDKSGLPSDRFSAERTGGSVSTLTIQRTQQEDSAVYLCASSSAGGLNNSPLHFGNGTRLTVT.

A note on this clonotype: Just one base apart from a much larger clone, this may be a read error. The chain couples TRBV7-9 to TRBJ2-6; D is unresolved. The CDR3 extends over 16 amino acids. Germline V CDR1 and CDR2: SEHNR, FQNEAQ (reference sequence). Deletions cut 3 bases from V and 0 bases from J, with 9 bases between. CDR3 bases: TGTGCCAGCAGCTTCTCTCCCAACTCTGGGGCCAACGTCCTGACTTTC. As protein: CASSFSPNSGANVLTF.

V gene TRBV5-1 combines with J gene TRBJ2-5; TRBD1 matches 12 bases. The V and J ends lost 3 bases and 5 bases, in that order; junction bases with no gene match: 8. CDR3 length equals 16 residues. The germline V gene encodes CDR1 SGHRS and CDR2 YFSETQ. Here the CDR3 DNA reads TGCGCCAGCAGCTGGCCGCTGGGACAGGGGGCCGAGACCCAGTACTTC. Translating gives CASSWPLGQGAETQYF. Filled out from reference TRBV5-1 and TRBJ2-5, the complete variable domain reads KAGVTQTPRYLIKTRGQQVTLSCSPISGHRSVSWYQQTPGQGLQFLFEYFSETQRNKGNFPGRFSGRQFSNSRSEMNVSTLELGDSALYLCASSWPLGQGAETQYFGPGTRLLVL.

This clonotype showed up many times. This chain links TRBV7-6 with TRBJ1-4, with TRBD1 matching over 8 bases. Per germline, CDR1 SGHVS and CDR2 FNYEAQ. The CDR3 consists of 15 residues. The junction had 6 bases not matched to a gene; V was cut back by 4 bases and J by 5 bases. CDR3 protein: CASSSQTGANEKLFF. CDR3 sequence (DNA): TGTGCCAGCAGCTCCCAGACAGGGGCAAATGAAAAACTGTTTTTT. Full variable domain (rest looked up from reference TRBV7-6 and TRBJ1-4): GAGVSQSPRYKVTKRGQDVALRCDPISGHVSLYWYRQALGQGPEFLTYFNYEAQQDKSGLPNDRFSAERPEGSISTLTIQRTEQRDSAMYRCASSSQTGANEKLFFGSGTQLSVL.

The V gene is TRBV6-2 or TRBV6-3, the J gene TRBJ2-3; TRBD1 matches 9 bases. The length of the CDR3 is 15 residues. Germline CDR1 is MNHEY and CDR2 is SVGEGT. Trimming cost V 4 bases and J 2 bases; bases outside gene matches: 4. DNA of the CDR3: TGTGCCAGCAGTTGGGACAGGGTCGACACAGATACGCAGTATTTT. Its protein is CASSWDRVDTDTQYF.

This clonotype has a count of ten or more. The genes are TRBV4-3 and TRBJ2-7, with 8 bases fitting TRBD2. The CDR3 is 13 amino acids. V gave up 5 bases and J gave up 3 bases; unmatched junction bases: 3. From germline, CDR1 is LGHNA and CDR2 YSLEER. Here the CDR3 DNA reads TGCGCCAGCAGCGCGGGACTAGTCTACGAGCAGTACTTC. Its translation is CASSAGLVYEQYF.

This clonotype was seen repeatedly, ten times or more. The rearrangement links TRBV3-1 to TRBJ2-2; D is undetermined. CDR3 length equals 14 residues. Germline V gene lookup returns CDR1 LGHDT and CDR2 YNNKEL (reference sequence). Trimming left V 0 bases short and J 0 bases short, with 2 bases between. The CDR3 DNA reads as TGTGCCAGCAGCCAAGATGCGAACACCGGGGAGCTGTTTTTT. Its protein product is CASSQDANTGELFF.

Ten or more counts support this clonotype. The J gene is TRBJ2-1, the V gene TRBV4-3, with D possibly TRBD2 on 5 matching bases. CDR1 LGHNA and CDR2 YSLEER come from the germline V gene. V lost 2 bases and J lost 5, with 19 bases in between. The CDR3 totals 17 residues. DNA of the CDR3: TGCGCCAGCAGCCAACTGAAACCCTTAGCCGGGAACAATGAGCAGTTCTTC. This sequence encodes CASSQLKPLAGNNEQFF.

The sample holds a few counts of this clonotype. The rearrangement uses TRBV3-1 and TRBJ1-6, with D possibly matching TRBD1 (6 bases). This CDR3 is built from 13 residues. V was clipped by 7 bases and J by 7 bases, with 11 bases between them. Germline CDR1 is LGHDT and CDR2 is YNNKEL (reference sequence). The CDR3 coding sequence is TGTGCCAGCATGGACAGACTAAATTCACCCCTCCACTTT. As protein: CASMDRLNSPLHF.

This sequence joins TRBV7-2 and TRBJ1-2, with D possibly matching TRBD1 (5 bases). The V end was cut by 4 bases, the J end by 5 bases, with 17 bases between. The CDR3 is 15 residues long. The germline CDR1 and CDR2 sequences are SGHTA and FQGNSA. The CDR3 spells CASSSQTGVWYGYTF. The DNA of the CDR3 is TGTGCCAGCAGCTCCCAGACGGGGGTATGGTATGGCTACACCTTC.

This clonotype occurred many times. This rearrangement joins TRBV3-1 to TRBJ1-1; D is ambiguous. The germline V gene encodes CDR1 LGHDT and CDR2 YNNKEL (reference sequence). The CDR3 consists of 15 residues. Trimming removed 4 bases at V and 1 base at J, with 13 bases between. CDR3 in DNA: TGTGCCAGCAGCCTGTACGGGCGGTCGAACACTGAAGCTTTCTTT. Translated, it gives CASSLYGRSNTEAFF.

This clonotype appeared many times. The J gene is TRBJ2-1, the V gene TRBV6-5; 7 positions match TRBD2. Germline V gives CDR1 MNHEY, CDR2 SVGAGI. The ends lost 5 bases at V and 5 bases at J; junction bases unmatched: 9. The CDR3 loop spans 15 amino acids. The CDR3 DNA reads as TGTGCCAGCAGTCCTTACGCGGGGGAGGACAATGAGCAGTTCTTC. Encoded protein: CASSPYAGEDNEQFF.

The gene calls are TRBV12-3 or TRBV12-4 and TRBJ1-6; D gene ambiguous. V lost 3 bases and J lost 7, with 13 bases in between. The CDR3 totals 15 residues. CDR3 coding DNA: TGTGCCAGCAGTTTTCAGGCGGGCCTCAATTCACCCCTCCACTTT. Residues: CASSFQAGLNSPLHF.

In its sample, this clonotype was seen many times. The chain has TRBV27 and TRBJ2-7; the match to TRBD1 covers 7 bases. The J segment lost 0 bases and the V segment lost 6 bases, leaving 8 bases of the junction unmatched. The CDR3 is 15 residues long. The germline V gene has CDR1 MNHEY and CDR2 SMNVEV (reference sequence). CDR3 sequence (DNA): TGTGCCAGCAGGAGCCGGGACAGCGCCTCCTACGAGCAGTACTTC. This sequence encodes CASRSRDSASYEQYF.

There are a few counts of this clonotype. The chain joins TRBV30 to TRBJ1-3, with TRBD1 matching 7 bases. Germline trimming cut 3 bases from V and 2 bases from J; bases unmatched to any gene: 4. CDR3 length: 14 residues. Germline V lookup: CDR1 GTSNPN, CDR2 SVGIG (reference sequence). This chain's CDR3 is CAWRQGMTGNTIYF. CDR3 DNA sequence: TGTGCCTGGAGACAGGGGATGACTGGAAACACCATATATTTT.